One TCR beta chain is described in this entry. Its target is unknown. In germline, CDR1 is SGHVS, CDR2 FQNEAQ. The V segment lost 1 base and the J segment 9 bases; nucleotides outside the gene matches: 7. CDR3 length: 16 amino acids. TCR sequencing used cDNA made by reverse transcription of extracted RNA. Only in-frame clones appear in the TCRdb table, and some are missing; sequencing was by immunoSEQ multiplex PCR. Of around 160,000 clones listed, about 60% are singletons. Treatment indicated: oral pan-JAK inhibitor, 5-10 mg twice daily. Lesional scalp punch biopsies and peripheral blood were collected from alopecia areata patients. This entry is derived from a study of CD8+ T cells in alopecia areata. Study overall: It was oral tofacitinib, at 5 to 10 mg twice daily, that treated patients received. Dosing with tofacitinib proceeded for 6 to 18 months, followed by 6 months off drug.

Study-wide findings and caveats: Elevated clonality characterized lesional scalp relative to normal scalp, particularly in alopecia totalis/universalis.

The source of this sequence is a human donor with alopecia areata. This specimen was CD4+ T cells sorted from blood, taken at week 24, from a patient treated with tofacitinib. The rearrangement joins TRBV7-8 to TRBJ1-6; 9 nucleotides match TRBD1. The CDR3 nucleotides read TGTGCCAGCAGCTTAGACGGACAGGGGTTAGCTTCACCCCTCCACTTT. Its protein product is CASSLDGQGLASPLHF.